The T cell receptor (beta chain) described here comes from a study of Ad26.COV2.S vaccination and SARS-CoV-2 variants. The study's findings and limits: Vaccinated individuals (as opposed to placebo recipients) had higher spike-specific TCR breadth.

As regards this clone: Its antigen is unidentified. The same CDR3 can be traced to other DNA sequences in this sample.

Produced via immunoSEQ multiplex PCR; TCRdb's table is partial and in-frame only. The sample shows some 180,000 clones, 70% to 90% of them seen only once. CDR3 length: 12 amino acids. The V gene's germline CDR1 is SGHAT and CDR2 FQNNGV. Trimming shortened V by 1 base and J by 6 bases, and 6 bases separated the two germline ends. This clonotype originated in a human donor who had recovered from COVID-19. V is TRBV11-2 and J is TRBJ1-2, with unresolved D. The sample here was peripheral blood, taken after recovery from COVID-19. CDR3 sequence: CASSLGRDGYTF. The CDR3 region has the DNA TGTGCCAGCAGCTTAGGGAGGGATGGCTACACCTTC.